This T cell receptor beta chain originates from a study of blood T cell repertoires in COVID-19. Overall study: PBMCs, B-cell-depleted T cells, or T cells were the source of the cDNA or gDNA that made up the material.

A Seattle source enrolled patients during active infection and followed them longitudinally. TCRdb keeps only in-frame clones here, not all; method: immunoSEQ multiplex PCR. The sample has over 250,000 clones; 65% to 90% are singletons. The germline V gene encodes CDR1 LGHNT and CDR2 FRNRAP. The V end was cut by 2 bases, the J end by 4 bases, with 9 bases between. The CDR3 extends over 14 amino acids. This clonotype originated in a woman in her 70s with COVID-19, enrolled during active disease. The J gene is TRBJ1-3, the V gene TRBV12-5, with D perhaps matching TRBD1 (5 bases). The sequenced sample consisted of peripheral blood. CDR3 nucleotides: TGTGCTAGTGGTTTGAAGACAGCGGGAAACACCATATATTTT. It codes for CASGLKTAGNTIYF.